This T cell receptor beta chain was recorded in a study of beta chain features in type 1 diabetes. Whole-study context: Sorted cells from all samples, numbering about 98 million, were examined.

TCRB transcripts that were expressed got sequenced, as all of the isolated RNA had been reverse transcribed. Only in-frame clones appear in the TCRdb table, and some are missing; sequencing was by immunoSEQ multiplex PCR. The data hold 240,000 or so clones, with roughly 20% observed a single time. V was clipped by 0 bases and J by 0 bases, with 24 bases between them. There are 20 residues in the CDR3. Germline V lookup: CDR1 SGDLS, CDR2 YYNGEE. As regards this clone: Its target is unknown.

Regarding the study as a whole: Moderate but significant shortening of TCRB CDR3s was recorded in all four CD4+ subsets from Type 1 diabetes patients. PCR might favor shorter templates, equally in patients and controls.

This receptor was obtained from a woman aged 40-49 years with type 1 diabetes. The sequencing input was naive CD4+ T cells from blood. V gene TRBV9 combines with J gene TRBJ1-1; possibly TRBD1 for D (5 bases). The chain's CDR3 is CASSVGGGYGKGGVNTEAFF. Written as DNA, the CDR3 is TGTGCCAGCAGCGTAGGCGGGGGGTATGGAAAAGGCGGGGTGAACACTGAAGCTTTCTTT.